Below, 16 T cell receptor beta chains from the same sample are listed, as sequenced in a study of blood T cell repertoires in COVID-19. Some clones are missing from TCRdb's copy, which holds only in-frame ones; the method was immunoSEQ multiplex PCR. In the table there are 160,000 or so clones, 65% to 85% of which are singletons. Sequencing used peripheral blood. These receptors were taken from a man aged 60 to 75 with active or convalescent COVID-19.

This chain joins TRBV5-1 and TRBJ1-3; possible D gene TRBD1, 5 bases. V lost 0 bases, J lost 0 bases, and 10 bases lay in between. The CDR3 is 16 amino acids. Germline V gene sequence: CDR1 SGHRS, CDR2 YFSETQ. CDR3 nucleotides: TGCGCCAGCAGCTTGGCCGGCGGACACTCTGGAAACACCATATATTTT. Amino acids: CASSLAGGHSGNTIYF.

In nucleotides, the CDR3 is TGTGCCAGCAGCCCCTCGGGACAGGGTGGAGAGACCCAGTACTTC. Translation gives CASSPSGQGGETQYF. V usage is TRBV7-2 and J usage is TRBJ2-5; 9 positions agree with TRBD1. V dropped 5 bases and J dropped 4; count of bases not matched to a gene: 8. The V gene's germline CDR1 is SGHTA and CDR2 FQGNSA. The CDR3 covers 15 residues.

This clone was counted a few times. This CDR3 is also generated by other DNA sequences in the sample. The genes are TRBV18 and TRBJ1-2, with 7 bases that match TRBD1. This CDR3 comprises 13 residues. V trimming: 3 bases; J trimming: 2 bases; junction bases outside the gene matches: 0. CDR1 is KGHSH, CDR2 LQKENI, per germline. The CDR3 spells CASSPDRNYGYTF. CDR3 sequence (DNA): TGTGCCAGCTCACCGGACAGGAACTATGGCTACACCTTC.

The V call is TRBV28, the J call TRBJ1-2; possible D gene TRBD1, 6 bases. Trimming removed 6 bases at V and 3 bases at J, with 17 bases between. Germline V gives CDR1 MDHEN, CDR2 SYDVKM. The CDR3 contains 15 residues. The CDR3 DNA sequence: TGTGCCAGCAGCGGGATGGGCAGGGGCGACTATGGCTACACCTTC. Translation gives CASSGMGRGDYGYTF.

This sequence joins TRBV29-1 and TRBJ1-2, with 8 positions matching TRBD1. CDR1 is SQVTM and CDR2 is ANQGSEA in the germline V gene. CDR3 length: 14 residues. The V segment lost 5 bases and the J segment 3 bases; nucleotides outside the gene matches: 8. The CDR3, as DNA: TGCAGCGTTCCCCGAGACAGGGGCGACTATGGCTACACCTTC. This sequence encodes CSVPRDRGDYGYTF.

Here the CDR3 DNA reads TGTGCCAGCATCCGCGATTCACCCCTCCACTTT. As protein: CASIRDSPLHF. The gene calls are TRBV6-5 and TRBJ1-6, with D unresolved. This CDR3 comprises 11 residues. Germline CDR1 MNHEY, CDR2 SVGAGI. The germline V and J ends were trimmed by 7 bases and 8 bases, with 6 bases remaining between them.

In this sample, this clone turned up many times. One end of the junction does not line up with germline, which may come from a read error. The chain has TRBV19 and TRBJ1-6; 9 bases match TRBD1. The CDR3 has 17 amino acids. In germline, CDR1 is LNHDA, CDR2 SQIVND (reference sequence). CDR3 sequence (DNA): TGTGCCAGTACTATATCGGGGACAGGGAATTTTCCCTCACCCCTCCACTTT. Translated: CASTISGTGNFPSPLHF.

The J gene is TRBJ2-5, the V gene TRBV5-1, with TRBD1 identical over 9 bases. V lost 0 bases, J lost 7 bases, and 1 base stayed unmatched. The CDR3 spans 13 residues. Germline lookup yields CDR1 SGHRS and CDR2 YFSETQ. The CDR3 sequence: CASSLEQGATQYF. CDR3 DNA sequence: TGCGCCAGCAGCTTGGAACAGGGGGCGACCCAGTACTTC.

The rearrangement uses TRBV18 and TRBJ2-3; D unresolved. Looked up from germline, CDR1 is KGHSH and CDR2 is LQKENI. The CDR3 length is 14 residues. Trimming removed 3 bases at V and 0 bases at J, with 7 bases between. The CDR3 loop is CASSPGLSTDTQYF. The CDR3 bases are TGTGCCAGCTCACCGGGCCTTAGCACAGATACGCAGTATTTT.

V is TRBV28 and J is TRBJ2-3; TRBD2 is a possible D gene (6 bases). Trimming removed 5 bases from V and 7 bases from J, with 16 bases in between. This CDR3 comprises 14 residues. Per the germline V gene, CDR1 is MDHEN and CDR2 is SYDVKM. As DNA, the CDR3 is TGTGCCAGCAGTCAGCTAGCGAACACGAATACGCAGTATTTT. It specifies CASSQLANTNTQYF.

In its sample, this clone was seen a few times. The chain employs TRBV14 and TRBJ2-2; 8 bases are shared with TRBD1. The CDR3 consists of 16 residues. The ends lost 0 bases at V and 4 bases at J; junction bases unmatched: 4. Germline loops: CDR1 SGHDN, CDR2 FVKESK. In nucleotides, the CDR3 is TGTGCCAGCAGCCAAGACGGACAGGGTCTCACCGGGGAGCTGTTTTTT. It is translated as CASSQDGQGLTGELFF.

The V gene is TRBV3-1 (or the pseudogene TRBV3-2), the J gene TRBJ2-4; D remains unclear. This CDR3 is 12 amino acids long. V lost 6 bases and J 6 bases, leaving 9 bases between the germline ends. The germline V gene has CDR1 LGHDT and CDR2 YNNKEL (reference sequence). The CDR3 sequence is CASSRPGNIQYF. The CDR3 DNA sequence: TGTGCCAGCAGTCGGCCGGGAAACATTCAGTACTTC.

The genes are TRBV4-1 and TRBJ2-3; 7 bases line up with TRBD2. CDR3 length: 17 amino acids. Germline V lookup: CDR1 MGHRA, CDR2 YSYEKL. With 3 bases clipped from V and 0 bases from J, the junction kept 9 bases outside the gene matches. CDR3 nucleotide sequence: TGCGCCAGCAGCCAGCCATTGACTAGCTCTAGCACAGATACGCAGTATTTT. Its protein is CASSQPLTSSSTDTQYF.

The chain's CDR3 is CASSIGQGSQPQHF. CDR3 nucleotide sequence: TGTGCCAGCAGCATCGGACAGGGAAGTCAGCCCCAGCATTTT. V is TRBV5-6 and J is TRBJ1-5; TRBD1 matches 8 bases. After removal of 4 bases from V and 6 bases from J, the junction contained 6 bases not matched to a gene. Per the germline V gene, CDR1 is SGHDT and CDR2 is YYEEEE. The CDR3 spans 14 residues.

The CDR3 DNA is TGTGCCAGCAGTGAATCAGCAGGACTAGCGGTTTACAATGAGCAGTTCTTC. It encodes CASSESAGLAVYNEQFF. The chain employs TRBV25-1 and TRBJ2-1, with 10 bases lining up with TRBD2. V gave up 1 base and J gave up 4 bases; unmatched junction bases: 7. The length of the CDR3 is 17 residues. CDR1 and CDR2 from the germline V gene are MGHDK and SYGVNS.

The chain combines TRBV6-5 with TRBJ1-1, with a tentative D call TRBD1 (5 bases). Trimming removed 10 bases at V and 0 bases at J, with 12 bases between. Germline loops: CDR1 MNHEY, CDR2 SVGAGI. This CDR3 region has 13 residues. CDR3 sequence (DNA): TGTGCCACCGGGGGTAGTGTGAACACTGAAGCTTTCTTT. Translation: CATGGSVNTEAFF.